These 17 T cell receptor beta chains came from one sample sequenced in a study of control samples from healthy donors and cancer patients. Sequencing was performed with immunoSEQ multiplex PCR; in TCRdb, only in-frame clones are kept and a portion is missing. The sample yields 78,000 or so clones, 88% seen once. Sample: blood. These receptors were obtained from a woman in her forties or fifties in good health.

The chain joins TRBV11-2 to TRBJ1-1; D might be TRBD1 (5 bases). Germline CDR1 reads SGHAT; CDR2 reads FQNNGV. The CDR3 consists of 11 residues. V was trimmed by 7 bases and J by 4 bases, leaving 7 bases between them. In DNA, the CDR3 is TGTGCCAGCAACGGGGGCACTGAAGCTTTCTTT. This gives the protein CASNGGTEAFF.

V is TRBV7-9 and J is TRBJ1-4; no firm D call. This CDR3 has 17 residues. CDR1 is SEHNR and CDR2 is FQNEAQ in the germline V gene (reference sequence). V dropped 1 base and J dropped 7 bases, with 19 bases sitting between them. In DNA form, the CDR3 reads TGTGCCAGCAGCTTAGATCGGCTTCTTACTTCGAGTGAAAAACTGTTTTTT. It is translated as CASSLDRLLTSSEKLFF.

The rearrangement joins TRBV12-5 to TRBJ2-1; 9 bases fit TRBD1. V lost 5 bases to trimming and J lost 4 bases; unmatched junction nucleotides: 9. CDR1 LGHNT and CDR2 FRNRAP come from the germline V gene. The length of the CDR3 is 16 residues. The CDR3: CASGPGTGPSYNEQFF. The CDR3 nucleotides are TGTGCTAGTGGTCCAGGGACAGGGCCATCTTACAATGAGCAGTTCTTC.

The gene calls are TRBV3-1 (or the pseudogene TRBV3-2) and TRBJ1-4; TRBD1 aligns across 8 bases. This CDR3 has 13 amino acids. Unmatched junction bases numbered 7, after V lost 6 bases and J lost 10 bases. CDR1 and CDR2 (germline): LGHDT, YNNKEL (reference sequence). This CDR3 is CASSLGQGRKLFF. CDR3 DNA: TGTGCCAGCAGTTTAGGACAGGGAAGAAAACTGTTTTTT.

The chain joins TRBV27 to TRBJ2-7; the D gene could be TRBD1 or TRBD2 (6 bases each). Germline CDR1 MNHEY, CDR2 SMNVEV (reference sequence). There are 13 residues in the CDR3. Trimming removed 4 bases from V and 4 bases from J, with 11 bases in between. As DNA, the CDR3 is TGTGCCAGCAGTTCAACAGGGAGGTACGAGCAGTACTTC. Translating it yields CASSSTGRYEQYF.

In this sample, this clone turned up a few times. The V call is TRBV7-5, the J call TRBJ1-1. TRBV7-5 is listed as a pseudogene. This CDR3 region has 15 residues. The CDR3 DNA reads TGTGCCAGAAGCTTAAGGTGGGACGGTAGCACTGAAGCTTTCTTT. It specifies CARSLRWDGSTEAFF.

The CDR3 here is CASSLHGRDGVLEQYF. As DNA, the CDR3 is TGTGCCAGCAGCCTCCACGGCAGGGACGGCGTTTTGGAGCAGTACTTC. This chain joins TRBV11-3 and TRBJ2-7; D is perhaps TRBD1 or TRBD2 (5 bases each). Trimming shortened V by 5 bases and J by 7 bases, and 24 bases separated the two germline ends. This CDR3 has 16 amino acids. Germline loops: CDR1 SGHNT, CDR2 YENEEA.

This clone has more than one count but fewer than ten. The chain links TRBV2 to TRBJ1-1; no clear D gene. V was cut by 8 bases and J by 3 bases, with 13 bases left in between. This CDR3 is 13 amino acids long. From germline, CDR1 is SNHLY and CDR2 FYNNEI. CDR3 sequence: CASLLSRDTEAFF. As DNA, the CDR3 is TGTGCCAGCTTGCTCTCACGGGACACTGAAGCTTTCTTT.

This clone appeared a single time. The chain couples TRBV13 to TRBJ1-1; 7 nucleotides line up with TRBD1. Losses at the gene ends were 0 bases for V and 3 bases for J; bases not matched to a gene: 7. CDR3 length: 16 residues. Germline V gene lookup returns CDR1 PRHDT and CDR2 FYEKMQ (reference sequence). The CDR3 spells CASSLGGGGWYTEAFF. DNA of the CDR3: TGTGCCAGCAGCTTAGGAGGGGGCGGTTGGTACACTGAAGCTTTCTTT.

This clone appeared once. V usage is TRBV5-6 and J usage is TRBJ1-4, with 7 bases identical to TRBD1. This CDR3 has 16 amino acids. Germline loops: CDR1 SGHDT, CDR2 YYEEEE. With 4 bases clipped from V and 0 bases from J, the junction kept 6 bases outside the gene matches. The CDR3 bases are TGTGCCAGCAGCCTGACAGGGACCGCAACTAATGAAAAACTGTTTTTT. As protein: CASSLTGTATNEKLFF.

This clone was detected a few times. The chain employs TRBV6-1 and TRBJ1-6; maybe TRBD1 (6 bases). CDR3 length: 17 amino acids. Germline V gene data show CDR1 as MNHNS and CDR2 as SASEGT. V was shortened by 4 bases and J by 0 bases, with 13 bases between the two germline ends. The DNA of the CDR3 is TGTGCCAGCAGTGCTGCGGGGGCGGACTCCTATAATTCACCCCTCCACTTT. Translated, it gives CASSAAGADSYNSPLHF.

The chain links TRBV3-1 (or the pseudogene TRBV3-2) to TRBJ1-2; 7 bases fit TRBD1. This CDR3 contains 13 residues. The germline gives CDR1 LGHDT, CDR2 YNNKEL (reference sequence). V lost 0 bases, J lost 8 bases, and 3 bases stayed unmatched. CDR3 in amino acids: CASSQDRGRGYTF. The CDR3 DNA is TGTGCCAGCAGCCAAGACAGGGGGAGAGGCTACACCTTC.

Worth noting for this clone: The same CDR3 is also encoded by other DNA sequences in this sample. The chain joins TRBV19 to TRBJ1-3; D is unclear. V was clipped by 6 bases and J by 2 bases, with 8 bases between them. CDR1 is LNHDA, CDR2 SQIVND, per germline (reference sequence). The CDR3 is made up of 13 amino acids. CDR3 protein: CASSPGTGNTIYF. CDR3 coding DNA: TGTGCCAGTAGCCCCGGGACTGGAAACACCATATATTTT.

The sample holds one count of this clone. The CDR3 is CASSSGTGLGPQHF. CDR3 coding DNA: TGTGCCAGCAGCTCCGGGACAGGGTTAGGGCCCCAGCATTTT. The V and J genes are TRBV5-6 and TRBJ1-5, with TRBD1 identical over 9 bases. With V trimmed by 3 bases and J by 9 bases, 7 bases remained unmatched. Germline-derived CDR1 and CDR2 are SGHDT and YYEEEE. There are 14 residues in the CDR3.

V gene TRBV5-6 combines with J gene TRBJ1-2; D is uncertain. CDR1 is SGHDT and CDR2 is YYEEEE in the germline V gene. V gave up 4 bases and J gave up 4 bases, with 11 bases separating them. This CDR3 is 13 amino acids long. This CDR3 reads CASSPIDLYGYTF. The CDR3, as DNA: TGTGCCAGCAGCCCCATCGACCTCTATGGCTACACCTTC. The variable domain in full, with the rest retrieved from reference TRBV5-6 and TRBJ1-2, is DAGVTQSPTHLIKTRGQQVTLRCSPKSGHDTVSWYQQALGQGPQFIFQYYEEEERQRGNFPDRFSGHQFPNYSSELNVNALLLGDSALYLCASSPIDLYGYTFGSGTRLTVV.

This rearrangement joins TRBV19 to TRBJ2-6; D possibly corresponds to TRBD2 (5 bases). V was trimmed by 3 bases and J by 0 bases, leaving 24 bases between them. The CDR3 is made up of 21 amino acids. Germline V gene sequence: CDR1 LNHDA, CDR2 SQIVND (reference sequence). CDR3 nucleotides: TGTGCCAGTAGTATGGTAGGCGCTCTGGATCCTAGCAGCTCTGGGGCCAACGTCCTGACTTTC. Amino acid sequence: CASSMVGALDPSSSGANVLTF.

The chain uses TRBV5-1 and TRBJ2-7, with 15 positions matching TRBD2. Germline V gene lookup returns CDR1 SGHRS and CDR2 YFSETQ. This CDR3 region has 17 residues. V lost 4 bases, J lost 3 bases, and 8 bases stayed unmatched. The CDR3 region is CASSPGLAGGLIYEQYF. The CDR3 nucleotides read TGCGCCAGCAGCCCGGGACTAGCGGGGGGTCTTATCTACGAGCAGTACTTC.